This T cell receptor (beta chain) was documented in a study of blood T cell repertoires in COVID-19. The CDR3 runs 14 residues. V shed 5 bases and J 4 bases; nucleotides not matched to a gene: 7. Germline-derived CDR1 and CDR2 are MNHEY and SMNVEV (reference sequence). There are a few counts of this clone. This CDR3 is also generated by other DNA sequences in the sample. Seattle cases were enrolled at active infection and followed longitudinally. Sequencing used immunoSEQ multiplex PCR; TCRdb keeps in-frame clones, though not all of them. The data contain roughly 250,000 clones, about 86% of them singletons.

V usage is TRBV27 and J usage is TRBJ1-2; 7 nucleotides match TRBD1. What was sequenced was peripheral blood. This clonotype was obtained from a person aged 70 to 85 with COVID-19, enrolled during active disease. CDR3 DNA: TGTGCCAGCAGTCCCCGGACAGGAGCCTATGGCTACACCTTC. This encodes CASSPRTGAYGYTF.